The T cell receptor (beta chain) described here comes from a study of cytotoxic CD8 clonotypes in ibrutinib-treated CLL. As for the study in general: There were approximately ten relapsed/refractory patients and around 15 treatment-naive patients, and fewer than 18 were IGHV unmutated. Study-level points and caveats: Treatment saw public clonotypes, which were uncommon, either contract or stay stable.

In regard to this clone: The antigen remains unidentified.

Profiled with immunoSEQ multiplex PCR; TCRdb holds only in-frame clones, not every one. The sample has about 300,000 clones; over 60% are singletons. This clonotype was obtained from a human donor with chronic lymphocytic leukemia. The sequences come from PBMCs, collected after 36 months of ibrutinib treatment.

This chain's CDR3 is CASSEAPVSGGAPDRHTDTQYF. In DNA, the CDR3 is TGTGCCAGCAGTGAAGCTCCGGTTAGCGGGGGGGCTCCCGACCGTCACACAGATACGCAGTATTTT. J is TRBJ2-3 and V is TRBV6-1; 11 nucleotides agree with TRBD2. CDR1 is MNHNS, CDR2 SASEGT, per germline. With 0 bases clipped from V and 2 bases from J, the junction kept 19 bases outside the gene matches. The CDR3 consists of 22 residues.